Each of the 32 T cell receptor beta chains below was sequenced from the same sample in a study of molecular identifiers for immune sequencing clone quantification. Using its own MiXCR run on the PCR reads, TCRdb lists one record per CDR3 protein. Of about 510,000 distinct CDR3 sequences listed, under 30% are singletons. The material sequenced was naive CD8+ T cells from blood, with Jurkat cell RNA spiked in. Subset noted: FACS-sorted CD8+CD4-CCR7+CD45RA+ naive T cells. These receptors were taken from a human donor in good health. Some libraries in this study had Jurkat cell RNA spiked in.

This clonotype occurred a few times. V and J are TRBV25-1 and TRBJ1-6; 9 positions match TRBD1. Germline trimming cut 2 bases from V and 8 bases from J; bases unmatched to any gene: 13. The CDR3 consists of 18 residues. Germline loops: CDR1 MGHDK, CDR2 SYGVNS. The DNA of the CDR3 is TGTGCCAGCAGTGAAGCCGGGACAGGGAGGATTGGTGATTCACCCCTCCACTTT. Amino acid sequence: CASSEAGTGRIGDSPLHF.

This clonotype occurred a few times. V is TRBV5-6 and J is TRBJ2-6; D unresolved. The CDR3 has 17 amino acids. V was cut by 2 bases and J by 1 base, with 13 bases left in between. The germline V gene has CDR1 SGHDT and CDR2 YYEEEE. DNA for the CDR3: TGTGCCAGCAGCTTAATTAGTGGCACTTCTGGGGCCAACGTCCTGACTTTC. It translates to CASSLISGTSGANVLTF.

This clonotype occurred a few times. V is TRBV25-1 and J is TRBJ2-2; D is possibly TRBD1 (6 bases). V was trimmed by 8 bases and J by 7 bases, leaving 14 bases between them. CDR1 and CDR2 from the germline V gene are MGHDK and SYGVNS. The CDR3 has 13 amino acids. The CDR3 is CASEDSPYGELFF. The DNA for the CDR3 is TGTGCCAGCGAGGACAGCCCGTACGGGGAGCTGTTTTTT.

This clonotype was found many times. The chain employs TRBV29-1 and TRBJ2-3, with D possibly being TRBD2 (6 bases). Germline assignment: CDR1 SQVTM and CDR2 ANQGSEA. Trimming shortened V by 0 bases and J by 2 bases, and 18 bases separated the two germline ends. The CDR3 length is 17 residues. CDR3 sequence: CSVEDAPTRSPTDTQYF. DNA of the CDR3: TGCAGCGTTGAAGACGCCCCGACTAGAAGCCCCACAGATACGCAGTATTTT.

The genes are TRBV5-4 and TRBJ1-5, with unresolved D. The CDR3 runs to 13 residues. Looked up from germline, CDR1 is SGHNT and CDR2 is YYREEE (reference sequence). V was cut by 0 bases and J by 5 bases, with 6 bases left in between. The CDR3 DNA is TGTGCCAGCAGCTTGGACAGAGATCAGCCCCAGCATTTT. It translates to CASSLDRDQPQHF.

The rearrangement uses TRBV6-1 and TRBJ1-1; maybe TRBD1 (5 bases). Germline V gene sequence: CDR1 MNHNS, CDR2 SASEGT. The CDR3 extends over 17 amino acids. Trimming removed 4 bases from V and 4 bases from J, with 22 bases in between. The CDR3 DNA follows: TGTGCCAGCAGTGGCGGCTGGGACGAAACGTCCTTCACTGAAGCTTTCTTT. It specifies CASSGGWDETSFTEAFF.

Worth noting for this clonotype: A read error is possible here, since a much larger clone lies one base away. This chain connects TRBV7-9 to TRBJ1-1; a possible D gene is TRBD1 (5 bases). CDR1 and CDR2 from the germline V gene are SEHNR and FQNEAQ (reference sequence). CDR3 length: 12 residues. The CDR3 is CASSLGGREASF. CDR3 in DNA: TGTGCCAGCAGCTTAGGGGGCAGGGAAGCTTCCTTT.

This clonotype occurred many times. The chain has TRBV4-1 and TRBJ2-1, with TRBD1 matching 8 bases. The CDR3 is made up of 15 amino acids. CDR1 and CDR2 from the germline V gene are MGHRA and YSYEKL. The junction had 4 bases not matched to a gene; V was cut back by 3 bases and J by 3 bases. CDR3 in amino acids: CASSQGQDSYNEQFF. The CDR3 DNA reads as TGCGCCAGCAGCCAGGGACAGGACAGCTACAATGAGCAGTTCTTC.

A note on this clonotype: A read error may be the cause here, since a much bigger clone is one base away. The chain has TRBV7-9 and TRBJ2-5, with D perhaps TRBD2 (7 bases). Per the germline V gene, CDR1 is SEHNR and CDR2 is FQNEAQ (reference sequence). The CDR3 length is 14 residues. CDR3 residues: CASSRGGGQEPQYF. The CDR3 DNA reads as TGTGCCAGCAGCCGTGGGGGGGGACAAGAGCCCCAGTACTTC.

The chain uses TRBV7-9 and TRBJ2-7; a weak D match, TRBD2 (6 bases). This CDR3 is built from 12 residues. Between the trimmed V and J ends, which lost 6 bases and 3 bases, there was a span of 9 bases. Germline loops: CDR1 SEHNR, CDR2 FQNEAQ (reference sequence). The DNA for the CDR3 is TGTGCCAGCAGGGCTAGCGTCTACGAGCAGTACTTC. Translating it yields CASRASVYEQYF.

This clonotype occurred many times. The chain carries TRBV7-9 and TRBJ2-3; D might be TRBD1 (6 bases). The CDR3 is made up of 15 amino acids. CDR1 and CDR2 (germline): SEHNR, FQNEAQ (reference sequence). V lost 5 bases and J lost 0, with 12 bases in between. The CDR3 here is CASSPDSQSTDTQYF. The CDR3, as DNA: TGTGCCAGCAGCCCGGACAGTCAGAGCACAGATACGCAGTATTTT.

This clonotype was detected only a few times. This sequence joins TRBV27 and TRBJ1-1, with D perhaps TRBD1 (6 bases). CDR1 and CDR2 (germline): MNHEY, SMNVEV (reference sequence). Trimming removed 4 bases at V and 2 bases at J, with 14 bases between. The CDR3 spans 15 residues. The CDR3 sequence is CASSSGTNLNTEAFF. The CDR3 bases are TGTGCCAGCAGTTCCGGGACAAACCTTAACACTGAAGCTTTCTTT.

As concerns this clonotype: A much larger clone differs from this one at a single base, so this may be a read error. The rearrangement uses TRBV20-1 and TRBJ2-7, with D hard to call. The length of the CDR3 is 19 residues. V shed 0 bases and J shed 1 base, with 25 bases lying between them. Germline CDR1 DFQATT, CDR2 SNEGSKA (reference sequence). For the CDR3, the DNA is TGCAGTGCTAGAGATCGCTCCTCGCCCGCGAGAGGTGGGTCCTACGAGCAGTACTTC. This translates into CSARDRSSPARGGSYEQYF.

This clonotype was seen ten or more times. This chain links TRBV5-1 with TRBJ1-1; weak D call: TRBD1 (6 bases). Trimming cost V 0 bases and J 0 bases, with 9 bases left between them. CDR3 length: 15 residues. CDR1 is SGHRS and CDR2 is YFSETQ in the germline V gene. The CDR3 coding sequence is TGCGCCAGCAGCTTGGACAGGGAATTGAACACTGAAGCTTTCTTT. Translated, it gives CASSLDRELNTEAFF. Variable domain in full (rest from reference TRBV5-1 and TRBJ1-1): KAGVTQTPRYLIKTRGQQVTLSCSPISGHRSVSWYQQTPGQGLQFLFEYFSETQRNKGNFPGRFSGRQFSNSRSEMNVSTLELGDSALYLCASSLDRELNTEAFFGQGTRLTVV.

This chain joins TRBV24-1 and TRBJ2-1, with D tentatively TRBD1 (5 bases). This CDR3 contains 12 residues. In germline, CDR1 is KGHDR, CDR2 SFDVKD. Trimming took 2 bases from V and 9 from J, leaving 7 bases between them. CDR3 DNA sequence: TGTGCCACCAGTGATTCAGGGTTTGAGCAGTTCTTC. It specifies CATSDSGFEQFF.

This clonotype was recorded a few times. The V and J genes are TRBV2 and TRBJ2-7, with TRBD2 matching 12 bases. This CDR3 spans 15 amino acids. Unmatched junction bases numbered 4, after V lost 5 bases and J lost 2 bases. Per the germline V gene, CDR1 is SNHLY and CDR2 is FYNNEI. This chain's CDR3 is CASSRTSGDPYEQYF. CDR3 DNA sequence: TGTGCCAGCAGTCGGACTAGCGGGGACCCCTACGAGCAGTACTTC.

In its sample, this clonotype was seen a few times. The CDR3 nucleotides are TGTGCCAGCAGCTTAATTCTGGTTTACAATGAGCAGTTCTTC. Protein product: CASSLILVYNEQFF. V is TRBV11-2 and J is TRBJ2-1; no clear D gene. The CDR3 extends over 14 amino acids. V gave up 2 bases and J gave up 4 bases, with 9 bases separating them. The germline V gene encodes CDR1 SGHAT and CDR2 FQNNGV.

This clonotype was seen repeatedly, ten times or more. This chain uses TRBV7-9 with TRBJ2-7; D remains unclear. CDR1 is SEHNR, CDR2 FQNEAQ, per germline (reference sequence). This CDR3 has 14 amino acids. V lost 8 bases and J lost 4, with 18 bases in between. The CDR3 DNA reads TGTGCCAGCCGGGTTCCGGGTTCGGATTACGAGCAGTACTTC. It translates to CASRVPGSDYEQYF.

In DNA, the CDR3 is TGCGCCAGCAGCCCGCCCGGACAGGGTGGTTACGAGCAGTACTTC. This translates into CASSPPGQGGYEQYF. The chain employs TRBV4-1 and TRBJ2-7; 8 nucleotides agree with TRBD1. The CDR3 spans 15 residues. Germline V gene data show CDR1 as MGHRA and CDR2 as YSYEKL. With V trimmed by 4 bases and J by 4 bases, 9 bases remained unmatched.

This clonotype was counted between two and nine times. The chain links TRBV4-1 to TRBJ1-5; no definite D call. This CDR3 is 15 amino acids long. Germline CDR1 is MGHRA and CDR2 is YSYEKL. V was trimmed by 0 bases and J by 3 bases, leaving 9 bases between them. The CDR3, as DNA: TGCGCCAGCAGCCAAGATCAGACACCCAATCAGCCCCAGCATTTT. Its protein product is CASSQDQTPNQPQHF.

This sequence joins TRBV6-1 and TRBJ1-5; D is possibly TRBD1 (5 bases). Trimming removed 6 bases at V and 3 bases at J, with 12 bases between. The germline gives CDR1 MNHNS, CDR2 SASEGT. This CDR3 has 14 residues. The DNA of the CDR3 is TGTGCCAGCAGCCCGGACATAATCAATCAGCCCCAGCATTTT. Its protein product is CASSPDIINQPQHF.

This clonotype was seen repeatedly, ten times or more. The chain couples TRBV20-1 to TRBJ2-2; TRBD2 aligns across 16 bases. The length of the CDR3 is 17 residues. The junction had 3 bases not matched to a gene; V was cut back by 0 bases and J by 5 bases. Germline lookup yields CDR1 DFQATT and CDR2 SNEGSKA (reference sequence). Here the CDR3 DNA reads TGCAGTGCTAGAGAGGGACTAGCGGGAGGGTGGACCGGGGAGCTGTTTTTT. As protein: CSAREGLAGGWTGELFF.

CDR3 bases: TGTGCCAGCAGCCCCCCCTTGGGAGATAGCAATCAGCCCCAGCATTTT. Translated, it gives CASSPPLGDSNQPQHF. The V and J genes are TRBV28 and TRBJ1-5, with unresolved D. CDR3 size: 16 residues. Trimming removed 6 bases from V and 0 bases from J, with 15 bases in between. Germline CDR1 is MDHEN and CDR2 is SYDVKM.

This clonotype has a handful of counts. The chain links TRBV10-2 to TRBJ1-1; 8 bases match TRBD1. Germline V CDR1 and CDR2: WSHSY, SAAADI. The CDR3 is 17 residues long. Trimming removed 6 bases from V and 2 bases from J; junction bases left unmatched: 14. The CDR3, as DNA: TGCGCCAGCAGCCTCGGACAGGGCGAGGTATATAACACTGAAGCTTTCTTT. It encodes CASSLGQGEVYNTEAFF.

To note about this clonotype: A clone one base away is much larger, so this may be a read error. The V gene is TRBV14, the J gene TRBJ2-7; D possibly corresponds to TRBD1 (6 bases). V lost 4 bases and J lost 3, with 19 bases in between. Germline-derived CDR1 and CDR2 are SGHDN and FVKESK. CDR3 length equals 16 residues. Here the CDR3 reads CASSPGTAGANYEQYF. Here the CDR3 DNA reads TGTGCCAGCAGCCCCGGGACGGCAGGGGCCAACTACGAGCAGTACTTC.

At least ten counts were recorded for this clonotype. V and J are TRBV19 and TRBJ1-2; 7 nucleotides line up with TRBD1. The CDR3 covers 13 residues. CDR1 is LNHDA, CDR2 SQIVND, per germline (reference sequence). The V gene end was trimmed by 10 bases and the J gene end by 3 bases; junction bases not matched to a gene: 8. The CDR3 DNA reads TGTGCCACCTCGACAGGGACGTACTATGGCTACACCTTC. Translating it yields CATSTGTYYGYTF.

Details on this clonotype: This may be a read error: a much more frequent sequence differs by one nucleotide. The chain joins TRBV6-5 to TRBJ1-5, with D uncertain. The CDR3 is 17 amino acids. In germline, CDR1 is MNHEY, CDR2 SVGAGI. The CDR3 coding sequence is TGTGCCTGCAGTTACTCGAGAGTACCCGATGGCAATCAGCCCCAGCATTTT. It yields the protein CACSYSRVPDGNQPQHF.

The table lists this clonotype with a few counts. The chain employs TRBV15 and TRBJ1-1; D remains unclear. V was clipped by 0 bases and J by 7 bases, with 15 bases between them. The germline V gene encodes CDR1 LNHNV and CDR2 YYDKDF (reference sequence). The CDR3 is 15 amino acids. CDR3 residues: CATSRDLGLVNEAFF. For the CDR3, the DNA is TGTGCCACCAGCAGAGATTTGGGTTTGGTGAATGAAGCTTTCTTT.

The V and J genes are TRBV7-9 and TRBJ2-5; TRBD1 matches 8 bases. Germline trimming cut 5 bases from V and 1 base from J; bases unmatched to any gene: 9. CDR1 and CDR2 (germline): SEHNR, FQNEAQ (reference sequence). This CDR3 contains 16 residues. The CDR3: CASSPGTGGRQETQYF. As DNA, the CDR3 is TGTGCCAGCAGCCCTGGGACAGGAGGTCGCCAAGAGACCCAGTACTTC.

This clonotype came up a few times. The gene calls are TRBV4-3 and TRBJ1-2; D perhaps matches TRBD1 (5 bases). Germline V lookup: CDR1 LGHNA, CDR2 YSLEER. Trimming left V 2 bases short and J 8 bases short, with 18 bases between. The CDR3 has 15 amino acids. This CDR3 reads CASSQRSGIVRGYTF. The CDR3 nucleotides are TGCGCCAGCAGCCAAAGATCAGGGATTGTGAGGGGCTACACCTTC.

The chain uses TRBV2 and TRBJ1-2; the D gene is possibly TRBD1 (5 bases). V was pared by 4 bases and J by 6 bases, with 18 bases between. This CDR3 is 15 amino acids long. Germline values: CDR1 SNHLY, CDR2 FYNNEI. The CDR3 sequence is CASSAGIGVVDGYTF. The CDR3 DNA sequence: TGTGCCAGCAGTGCCGGGATAGGGGTGGTGGATGGCTACACCTTC.

Remarks on this clonotype: The junction does not match germline at one end; this may be a read error. This chain links TRBV19 with TRBJ1-5; weak D call: TRBD1 (5 bases). This CDR3 is built from 15 residues. The germline V gene has CDR1 LNHDA and CDR2 SQIVND (reference sequence). The DNA for the CDR3 is TGTGCCAGTACTATGAGGGGTACGAGCAAACAGCCCCAGCATTTT. It yields the protein CASTMRGTSKQPQHF.